This is a list of T cell receptor beta chains from one sample in a study of Graves' ophthalmopathy and Graves' hyperthyroidism. TCRdb recomputed calls from the multiplex PCR reads with MiXCR, one row per CDR3 protein. The sample has approximately 640,000 distinct CDR3 sequences, about 41% seen once. Sequenced material: peripheral blood. The receptors derive from an adult man with Graves' ophthalmopathy. Both conserved end residues are part of each CDR3. Each record gives: D gene, J gene, clone size, V gene, CDR3 DNA, CDR3 protein. D genes are given only for firm matches. Size is omitted from some rows. Given values are once, few, many or a class for expanded clones.

TRBD2,TRBJ2-3,NA,TRBV2,TGTGCCACCAGTGATTTGACGGGAGGAGCGACAGATACGCAGTATTTT,CATSDLTGGATDTQYF
TRBD1,TRBJ2-7,many,TRBV20-1,TGCAGTGCTAGACCGGGACAGGGAAGGCACGAGCAGTACTTC,CSARPGQGRHEQYF
NA,TRBJ1-1,many,TRBV5-6,TGTGCCAGCAGCTTGGTGGGACACTTAGAAGCTTTCTTT,CASSLVGHLEAFF
NA,TRBJ2-7,NA,TRBV12-3/TRBV12-4,TGTGCCAGCAGTGAGGGGGGTAGCGAGTACTTC,CASSEGGSEYF
TRBD2,TRBJ2-5,many,TRBV2,TGTGCCAGCAGTGACCCGGGACTAGCGGGAGGTGGAGAGACCCAGTACTTC,CASSDPGLAGGGETQYF
TRBD1,TRBJ1-5,few,TRBV10-3,TGTGCCAGCAGTGAAGCTAGCCCAGGGGGTAGCAATCAGCCCCAGCATTTT,CASSEASPGGSNQPQHF
NA,TRBJ2-2,many,TRBV9,TGTGCCAGCAGCGTAGGTACAGGGGGGGACACCGGGGAGCTGTTTTTT,CASSVGTGGDTGELFF
TRBD1,TRBJ1-1,many,TRBV19,TGTGCCATCCGCAGGGGGGCGAACACTGAAGCTTTCTTT,CAIRRGANTEAFF
TRBD1,TRBJ2-7,few,TRBV2,TGTGCCAGCAGTTCTCGACAGGGGGTTGTCTACGAGCAGTACTTC,CASSSRQGVVYEQYF
TRBD1,TRBJ1-2,many,TRBV20-1,TGCAGTGCTGAGGCTTTAAGGGGGCAAGGCTACACCTTC,CSAEALRGQGYTF
NA,TRBJ1-5,NA,TRBV10-3,TGTGCCATCAGTGAGACAGGGACCAACAAGGGATCGCCCCAGCATTTT,CAISETGTNKGSPQHF
TRBD1,TRBJ2-6,NA,TRBV2,TGTGCCAGCAGGGGACAGGGAAATCCTGGGGCCAACGTCCTGACTTTC,CASRGQGNPGANVLTF
NA,TRBJ2-7,NA,TRBV20-1,TGCAGTGCTAGTGGGGGGAGAGGCTCCTACGAGCAGTACTTC,CSASGGRGSYEQYF
TRBD1,TRBJ2-5,NA,TRBV10-1,TGCGCCAGCAGCTTCTCTGGGACAGGGAGAGAGACCCAGCACTTC,CASSFSGTGRETQHF
TRBD1,TRBJ1-1,many,TRBV7-9,TGTGCCAGCAGCTATGGGACAGCCGAGTCTGAAGCTTTCTTT,CASSYGTAESEAFF
NA,TRBJ1-5,few,TRBV12-3/TRBV12-4,TGTGCCAGCAGTTTTTTCAGGCACAATCAGCCCCAGCATTTT,CASSFFRHNQPQHF
TRBD1,TRBJ2-5,many,TRBV6-5,TGTGCCAGCAGTCCATTCGGGGCAGGGGGAGAGACCCAGTACTTC,CASSPFGAGGETQYF
NA,TRBJ2-6,NA,TRBV4-1,TGCGCCAGCAGCCAAGTCCCCCCTCGGGGACCGCACTCTGGGGCCAACGTCCTGACTTTC,CASSQVPPRGPHSGANVLTF
NA,TRBJ2-2,NA,TRBV12-3/TRBV12-4,TGTGCCAGCGCTGGACCACCGAACACCGGGGAGCTGTTTTTT,CASAGPPNTGELFF
NA,TRBJ2-5,NA,TRBV7-8,TGTGCTAGAGATCCGGACAGCCGAGGTGGTCAGTACTTC,CARDPDSRGGQYF
TRBD1,TRBJ1-2,NA,TRBV5-4,TGTGCCAGCAGCTTGGCCGCGGGACAGAAAGGTTATGGCTACACCTTC,CASSLAAGQKGYGYTF
TRBD2,TRBJ2-2,many,TRBV2,TGTGCCAGCAGTAAAGGGAGCGGGGGAACCGGGGAGCTGTTTTTT,CASSKGSGGTGELFF
NA,TRBJ1-6,many,TRBV2,TGTGCCAGCAGGACAGGAGAAAGCTCCTATAATTCACCCCTCCACTTT,CASRTGESSYNSPLHF
NA,TRBJ1-6,many,TRBV7-9,TGTGCCAGCAGCTTAGGGCTGGGACACAACTATTCACCCCTCCACTTT,CASSLGLGHNYSPLHF
NA,TRBJ2-6,NA,TRBV7-9,TGTGCCAGCAGCTTGTGGGCCAACGTCCTGACTTTC,CASSLWANVLTF
NA,TRBJ2-7,many,TRBV5-1,TGCGCCAGCAGCTTGGTTCCCTGGAGAGACGAGCAGTACTTC,CASSLVPWRDEQYF
NA,TRBJ1-2,NA,TRBV24-1,TGTGCCACCAGTGCTTGGGACGGAGCGCTTCGAGGCTACACCTTC,CATSAWDGALRGYTF
TRBD2,TRBJ2-3,few,TRBV24-1,TGTGCCACCAGTGACCCCGGGACTAACTCAGATACGCAGTATTTT,CATSDPGTNSDTQYF
TRBD2,TRBJ2-2,few,TRBV11-2,TGTGCCAGCAGCTCCCTGGTAGGGAGGGTGGCCGGGGAGCTGTTTTTT,CASSSLVGRVAGELFF
NA,TRBJ1-1,many,TRBV24-1,TGTGCCACCAGTGATGGGCAGACGAACACTGAAGCTTTCTTT,CATSDGQTNTEAFF
TRBD1,TRBJ1-2,NA,TRBV25-1,TGTGCCAGCGTTGACTGGACAGGGGGGAACTATGGCTACACCTTC,CASVDWTGGNYGYTF
NA,TRBJ2-1,NA,TRBV10-3,TGTGCCATCAGTGGAAGGGAAGAGGGCAATGAGCAGTTCTTC,CAISGREEGNEQFF
TRBD1,TRBJ2-7,many,TRBV25-1,TGTGCCAGCAGCGCCGGACAGGACAACTACGAGCAGTACTTC,CASSAGQDNYEQYF
NA,TRBJ1-5,many,TRBV5-1,TGCGCCAGCAGCTTGGCCGGGACTAGGGATCAGCCCCAGCATTTT,CASSLAGTRDQPQHF
TRBD1,TRBJ2-6,many,TRBV19,TGTGCCAGTAGTATGGCAGGGGGCTCTGGGGCCAACGTCCTGACTTTC,CASSMAGGSGANVLTF
NA,TRBJ2-2,NA,TRBV27,TGTGCCAGCAGTTTATTGACGAACACCGGGGAGCTGTTTTTT,CASSLLTNTGELFF
NA,TRBJ1-1,NA,TRBV9,TGTGCCAGCAGGCCTACGGTATCCACTGAAGCTTTCTTT,CASRPTVSTEAFF
NA,TRBJ2-5,few,TRBV19,TGTGCCTGGAGTGCTCCAGGGTTTGGAGAGACCCAGTACTTC,CAWSAPGFGETQYF
TRBD1,TRBJ1-6,NA,TRBV19,TGTGCCAGTAGTATTGGGGGACAGCCCTATAATTCACCCCTCCACTTT,CASSIGGQPYNSPLHF
NA,TRBJ2-5,NA,TRBV10-2,TGCGCCAGCAGTAGCACCAGGGGCAGGTGGGATGAGCAGTACTTC,CASSSTRGRWDEQYF
NA,TRBJ2-7,NA,TRBV12-5,TGTGCTAGTGGTTTGGAATACGAGCAGTACTTC,CASGLEYEQYF
NA,TRBJ1-1,many,TRBV10-3,TGTGCCACGCACCCCTCTACGGACACTGAAGCTTTCTTT,CATHPSTDTEAFF